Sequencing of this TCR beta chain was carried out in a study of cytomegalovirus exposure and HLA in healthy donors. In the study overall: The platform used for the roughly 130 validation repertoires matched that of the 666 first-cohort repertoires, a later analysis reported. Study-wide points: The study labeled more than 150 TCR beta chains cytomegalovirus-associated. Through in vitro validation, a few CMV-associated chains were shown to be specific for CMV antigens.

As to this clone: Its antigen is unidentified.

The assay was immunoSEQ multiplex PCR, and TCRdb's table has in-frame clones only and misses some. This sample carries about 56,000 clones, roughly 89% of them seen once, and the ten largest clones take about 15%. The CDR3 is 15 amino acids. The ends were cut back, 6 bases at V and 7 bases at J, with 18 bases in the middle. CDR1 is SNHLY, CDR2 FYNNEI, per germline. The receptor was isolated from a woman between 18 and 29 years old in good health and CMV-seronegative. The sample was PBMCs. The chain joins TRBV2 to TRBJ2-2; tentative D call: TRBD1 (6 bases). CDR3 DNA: TGTGCCAGCAGGCGAGAACAGGGTGAATACGGGGAGCTGTTTTTT. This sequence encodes CASRREQGEYGELFF.